This TCR beta chain is from a study of blood T cell repertoires in COVID-19. Study-wide context: Sites across the United States, Italy and Spain contributed samples from acute and convalescent COVID-19.

Per the study methods: Reference gene primer amplification gave nucleated cell count estimates. The table came from immunoSEQ multiplex PCR; TCRdb's copy has only in-frame clones and leaves some out. The DNA was the basis for D and trimming; V, J and clone size are from that table. The sample has some 99,000 clones, less than 85% seen once. Germline V gene lookup returns CDR1 SGHRS and CDR2 YFSETQ. The V end lost 3 bases, the J end lost 4 bases, and 13 bases lay between the germline ends. The CDR3 loop spans 15 amino acids. The V gene is TRBV5-1, the J gene TRBJ2-2; D call uncertain. The sequenced sample was peripheral blood. This receptor was taken from a human donor in a cohort sampled during active or convalescent COVID-19. The CDR3 DNA follows: TGCGCCAGCAGCTCCGCTTTCGGTTCCACCGGGGAGCTGTTTTTT. It specifies CASSSAFGSTGELFF. Looking up the rest from reference TRBV5-1 and TRBJ2-2 gives the full variable domain: KAGVTQTPRYLIKTRGQQVTLSCSPISGHRSVSWYQQTPGQGLQFLFEYFSETQRNKGNFPGRFSGRQFSNSRSEMNVSTLELGDSALYLCASSSAFGSTGELFFGEGSRLTVL.